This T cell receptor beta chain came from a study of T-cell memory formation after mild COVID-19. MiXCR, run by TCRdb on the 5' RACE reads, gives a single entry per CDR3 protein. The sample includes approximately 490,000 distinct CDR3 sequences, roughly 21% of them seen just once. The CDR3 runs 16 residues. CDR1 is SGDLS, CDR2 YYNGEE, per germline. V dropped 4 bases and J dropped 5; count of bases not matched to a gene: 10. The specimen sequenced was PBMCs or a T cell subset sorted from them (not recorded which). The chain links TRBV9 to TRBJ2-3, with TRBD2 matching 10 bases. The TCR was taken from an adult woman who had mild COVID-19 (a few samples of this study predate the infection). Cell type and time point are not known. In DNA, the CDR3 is TGTGCCAGCAGCAAACGAGCGGGAGGGCCCCAAGATACGCAGTATTTT. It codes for CASSKRAGGPQDTQYF.